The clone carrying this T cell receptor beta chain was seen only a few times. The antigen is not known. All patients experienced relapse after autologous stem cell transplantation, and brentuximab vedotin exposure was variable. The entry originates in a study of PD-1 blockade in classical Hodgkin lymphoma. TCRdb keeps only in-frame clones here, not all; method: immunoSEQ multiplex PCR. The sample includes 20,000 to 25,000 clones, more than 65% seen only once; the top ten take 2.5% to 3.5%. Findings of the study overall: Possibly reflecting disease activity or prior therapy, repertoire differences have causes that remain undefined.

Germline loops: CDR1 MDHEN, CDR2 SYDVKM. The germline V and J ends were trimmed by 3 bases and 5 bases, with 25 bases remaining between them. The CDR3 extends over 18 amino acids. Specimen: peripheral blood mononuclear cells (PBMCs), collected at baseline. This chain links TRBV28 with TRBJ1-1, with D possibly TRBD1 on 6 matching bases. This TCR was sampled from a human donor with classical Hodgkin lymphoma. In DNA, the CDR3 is TGTGCCAGCAGTTTGGGTAAGACATATCAAGCAGGGGTAACTGAAGCTTTCTTT. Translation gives CASSLGKTYQAGVTEAFF.